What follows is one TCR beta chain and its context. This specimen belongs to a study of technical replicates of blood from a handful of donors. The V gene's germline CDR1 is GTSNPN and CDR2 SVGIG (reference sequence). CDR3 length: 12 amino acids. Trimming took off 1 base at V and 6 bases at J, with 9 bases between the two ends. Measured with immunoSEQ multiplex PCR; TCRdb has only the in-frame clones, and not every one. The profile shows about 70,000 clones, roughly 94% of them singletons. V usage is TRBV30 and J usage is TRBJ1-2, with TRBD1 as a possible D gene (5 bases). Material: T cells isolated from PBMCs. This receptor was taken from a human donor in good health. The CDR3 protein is CAWSARGDGYTF. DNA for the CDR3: TGTGCCTGGAGTGCGCGGGGCGATGGCTACACCTTC.